This is a list of T cell receptor beta chains from one sample in a study of cytomegalovirus exposure and HLA in healthy donors. The table came from immunoSEQ multiplex PCR; TCRdb's copy has only in-frame clones and leaves some out. Of about 160,000 clones in the sample, around 76% were seen once. The material sequenced was PBMCs. Receptors originate from a man aged 35 to 55 in good health and CMV-seropositive. The CDR3 runs from the conserved cysteine through the conserved F or W. The order of the fields is D gene, J gene, clone size, CDR3 length, V gene, CDR3 protein, CDR3 DNA. D genes are given only for firm matches. Clone sizes are given selectively: once, few, many, or a class where the clone is expanded.

d_call: NA
j_call: TRBJ2-5
clone_size: few
cdr3_length: 16
v_call: TRBV5-4
cdr3_aa: CASSRRGGQVSGTQYF
cdr3_nt: TGTGCCAGCAGCCGTAGGGGGGGACAGGTGAGCGGGACCCAGTACTTC

d_call: TRBD2
j_call: TRBJ2-1
clone_size: NA
cdr3_length: 14
v_call: TRBV9
cdr3_aa: CASSVSGGHNEQFF
cdr3_nt: TGTGCCAGCAGCGTTAGCGGGGGACACAATGAGCAGTTCTTC

d_call: TRBD1
j_call: TRBJ2-7
clone_size: NA
cdr3_length: 16
v_call: TRBV7-2
cdr3_aa: CASSLLWTGGSYEQYF
cdr3_nt: TGTGCCAGCAGCCTCCTCTGGACAGGGGGCTCCTACGAGCAGTACTTC

d_call: NA
j_call: TRBJ2-7
clone_size: few
cdr3_length: 15
v_call: TRBV6-1
cdr3_aa: CASSEAGSGAYEQYF
cdr3_nt: TGTGCCAGCAGTGAAGCGGGTTCAGGGGCCTACGAGCAGTACTTC

d_call: NA
j_call: TRBJ2-3
clone_size: NA
cdr3_length: 15
v_call: TRBV9
cdr3_aa: CASSDQGVGTDTQYF
cdr3_nt: TGTGCCAGCAGCGATCAAGGGGTCGGGACAGATACGCAGTATTTT

d_call: NA
j_call: TRBJ2-7
clone_size: NA
cdr3_length: 15
v_call: TRBV19
cdr3_aa: CASSTQDTSSYEQYF
cdr3_nt: TGTGCCAGTAGTACACAGGATACCTCGTCCTACGAGCAGTACTTC

d_call: NA
j_call: TRBJ1-3
clone_size: NA
cdr3_length: 16
v_call: TRBV13
cdr3_aa: CASSFIDSTSGNTIYF
cdr3_nt: TGTGCCAGCAGTTTCATCGACTCAACCTCTGGAAACACCATATATTTT

d_call: NA
j_call: TRBJ1-1
clone_size: NA
cdr3_length: 15
v_call: TRBV27
cdr3_aa: CASRGWGGENTEAFF
cdr3_nt: TGTGCCAGCAGAGGGTGGGGAGGCGAGAACACTGAAGCTTTCTTT

d_call: NA
j_call: TRBJ1-5
clone_size: NA
cdr3_length: 16
v_call: TRBV19
cdr3_aa: CASSMGLRGASQPQHF
cdr3_nt: TGTGCCAGTAGTATGGGGCTACGGGGGGCCAGTCAGCCCCAGCATTTT

d_call: NA
j_call: TRBJ1-4
clone_size: NA
cdr3_length: 19
v_call: TRBV6-1
cdr3_aa: CASSERTEHPESTNEKLFF
cdr3_nt: TGTGCCAGCAGTGAAAGGACAGAGCACCCCGAATCAACTAATGAAAAACTGTTTTTT

d_call: NA
j_call: TRBJ1-1
clone_size: once
cdr3_length: 13
v_call: TRBV7-2
cdr3_aa: CASSFQQNTEAFF
cdr3_nt: TGTGCCAGCAGCTTTCAACAGAACACTGAAGCTTTCTTT

d_call: NA
j_call: TRBJ1-2
clone_size: NA
cdr3_length: 15
v_call: TRBV4-3
cdr3_aa: CASSQDGDLKGGYTF
cdr3_nt: TGCGCCAGCAGCCAAGATGGAGACCTCAAGGGGGGCTACACCTTC

d_call: NA
j_call: TRBJ2-5
clone_size: few
cdr3_length: 16
v_call: TRBV7-2
cdr3_aa: CASSLAGSGGAETQYF
cdr3_nt: TGTGCCAGCAGCTTAGCAGGGAGTGGCGGGGCGGAGACCCAGTACTTC

d_call: TRBD1
j_call: TRBJ1-3
clone_size: NA
cdr3_length: 15
v_call: TRBV7-9
cdr3_aa: CASRIPGQSGNTIYF
cdr3_nt: TGTGCCAGCAGGATACCGGGACAGTCTGGAAACACCATATATTTT